This passage covers 16 T cell receptor beta chains from one sample sequenced in a study of T cells in Graves' hyperthyroidism and ophthalmopathy. Amplified TCR beta CDR3 regions came from RNA transcripts. The study used the HTBI primer set for a first-round RT-PCR of the TCR CDR3. From the multiplex PCR reads, TCRdb called clonotypes with MiXCR, one entry per CDR3 protein. The sample lists around 620,000 distinct CDR3 sequences, more than 45% occurring once. Sequencing was performed on peripheral blood or thyroid tissue (not recorded which). All receptors derive from an adult woman with Graves' disease, either hyperthyroidism or ophthalmopathy (not recorded which).

This clonotype was seen repeatedly, ten times or more. V is TRBV7-2 and J is TRBJ1-1; D is unresolved. Germline loops: CDR1 SGHTA, CDR2 FQGNSA. The CDR3 spans 13 residues. Trimming took off 5 bases at V and 4 bases at J, with 11 bases between the two ends. The CDR3 is CASSDGIGTEAFF. DNA for the CDR3: TGTGCCAGCAGCGACGGCATTGGCACTGAAGCTTTCTTT.

This chain uses TRBV10-3 with TRBJ1-6; D is unclear. V lost 4 bases and J 0 bases, leaving 7 bases between the germline ends. Per the germline V gene, CDR1 is ENHRY and CDR2 is SYGVKD. The CDR3 covers 15 residues. The CDR3: CAISGRSSYNSPLHF. CDR3 sequence (DNA): TGTGCCATCAGTGGCCGGAGCTCCTATAATTCACCCCTCCACTTT.

The chain recombines TRBV6-2 or TRBV6-3 with TRBJ2-7, with 7 nucleotides matching TRBD2. Germline CDR1 and CDR2: MNHEY and SVGEGT. J was trimmed by 3 bases and V by 2 bases; bases with no gene match: 10. The CDR3 covers 16 residues. The DNA of the CDR3 is TGTGCCAGCAGTTACGGTCTAGCGGAGGACAACTACGAGCAGTACTTC. Protein: CASSYGLAEDNYEQYF.

The sample holds many counts of this clonotype. The rearrangement uses TRBV29-1 and TRBJ1-5; no firm D call. Germline loops: CDR1 SQVTM, CDR2 ANQGSEA. The CDR3 spans 18 residues. Trimming shortened V by 0 bases and J by 4 bases, and 22 bases separated the two germline ends. Written as DNA, the CDR3 is TGCAGCGTTGAAGATAGATCCCCTATCGAGGGTACAAATCAGCCCCAGCATTTT. This encodes CSVEDRSPIEGTNQPQHF.

The V and J genes are TRBV5-1 and TRBJ1-4; 9 bases map to TRBD1. The trim removed 5 bases at V and 8 bases at J, leaving 10 bases unmatched. The germline gives CDR1 SGHRS, CDR2 YFSETQ. This CDR3 is built from 15 residues. The CDR3, as DNA: TGCGCCAGCAGGCGGGACAGGGAAGGAGGAGAAAAACTGTTTTTT. It codes for CASRRDREGGEKLFF.

This sequence joins TRBV7-2 and TRBJ1-1; unclear D gene. Germline V CDR1 and CDR2: SGHTA, FQGNSA. Trimming pared 5 bases from V and 4 bases from J, leaving 17 bases between. The CDR3 is made up of 15 amino acids. The CDR3: CASSQDPSGSTEAFF. Here the CDR3 DNA reads TGTGCCAGCAGCCAAGATCCTTCAGGATCCACTGAAGCTTTCTTT.

The genes are TRBV29-1 and TRBJ1-4; weak D call: TRBD1 (5 bases). CDR1 SQVTM and CDR2 ANQGSEA come from the germline V gene. CDR3 length: 14 amino acids. V lost 3 bases and J lost 8, with 16 bases in between. CDR3 loop: CSVDGGAVGEKLFF. The DNA for the CDR3 is TGCAGCGTTGATGGAGGGGCGGTTGGCGAAAAACTGTTTTTT.

The V call is TRBV28, the J call TRBJ1-2; TRBD1 aligns across 9 bases. Looked up from germline, CDR1 is MDHEN and CDR2 is SYDVKM. The CDR3 covers 17 residues. Trimming took 2 bases from V and 6 from J; bases not matched to a gene: 13. CDR3 in DNA: TGTGCCAGCAGTTTACAAGTCACGGGACAGGGCCCCCATGGCTACACCTTC. Protein sequence: CASSLQVTGQGPHGYTF.

This clonotype was detected only once. At one end, the junction sequence differs from germline, possibly due to a read error. The chain joins TRBV5-4 to TRBJ2-5; the D gene is possibly TRBD1 (6 bases). This CDR3 is built from 15 residues. Per the germline V gene, CDR1 is SGHNT and CDR2 is YYREEE (reference sequence). Here the CDR3 DNA reads TGTGCCAGCAGCTTCCGGGGACAACTCCAGGAGACCCACTACTTC. Translation: CASSFRGQLQETHYF.

This clonotype came up once. Here the CDR3 omits its conserved ending phenylalanine or tryptophan, so a read error is the likely source. It is unclear where the CDR3 begins or ends on the DNA, so no DNA is shown, and the CDR3 is as TCRdb lists it. The gene calls are TRBV7-3 and TRBJ2-6; TRBD1, the table's D call, was not compared with the DNA. 11 amino acids form the CDR3, both terminal residues included. Germline V CDR1 and CDR2: SGHTA, FQGTGA. The CDR3 here is CASSLGRGINT.

This rearrangement joins TRBV10-3 to TRBJ2-7; 11 bases fit TRBD1. The junction had 4 bases not matched to a gene; V was cut back by 7 bases and J by 2 bases. Germline V lookup: CDR1 ENHRY, CDR2 SYGVKD. CDR3 length: 14 amino acids. The CDR3 sequence: CAINQGQGAYEQYF. The CDR3, as DNA: TGTGCCATCAACCAGGGACAGGGGGCCTACGAGCAGTACTTC.

There are a few counts of this clonotype. This chain uses TRBV20-1 with TRBJ1-4; possible D gene TRBD1, 5 bases. Germline loops: CDR1 DFQATT, CDR2 SNEGSKA (reference sequence). CDR3 length equals 12 residues. CDR3 sequence reads: CSTDMGGEKLFF. CDR3 DNA: TGCAGCACGGACATGGGCGGTGAAAAACTGTTTTTT.

V and J are TRBV14 and TRBJ2-5, with a possible D match to TRBD2 (5 bases). Trimming shortened V by 3 bases and J by 8 bases, and 13 bases separated the two germline ends. This CDR3 comprises 13 residues. The germline V gene encodes CDR1 SGHDN and CDR2 FVKESK. CDR3 nucleotide sequence: TGTGCCAGCAGCCATTTACTAGTTGGAACCCAGTACTTC. It encodes CASSHLLVGTQYF.

In this sample, this clonotype turned up many times. The chain couples TRBV3-1 to TRBJ1-4, with D maybe TRBD1 (5 bases). The germline CDR1 and CDR2 sequences are LGHDT and YNNKEL (reference sequence). CDR3 length equals 13 residues. Trimming shortened V by 4 bases and J by 10 bases, and 13 bases separated the two germline ends. The CDR3 loop reads CASSLAGRVKLFF. In DNA, the CDR3 is TGTGCCAGCAGCCTTGCAGGGCGTGTAAAACTGTTTTTT.

The chain uses TRBV10-3 and TRBJ1-1; D is uncertain. V gave up 10 bases and J gave up 7 bases, with 16 bases separating them. The germline V gene encodes CDR1 ENHRY and CDR2 SYGVKD. The CDR3 has 12 amino acids. The CDR3, as DNA: TGTGCCACCCAGGCCGGGAAAAATGAAGCTTTCTTT. It codes for CATQAGKNEAFF.

This chain joins TRBV20-1 and TRBJ2-7, with D uncertain. This CDR3 spans 12 amino acids. V was trimmed by 3 bases and J by 3 bases, leaving 9 bases between them. Germline assignment: CDR1 DFQATT and CDR2 SNEGSKA (reference sequence). The CDR3, as DNA: TGCAGTGCTAGGGGCGGAGTCTACGAGCAGTACTTC. Translation gives CSARGGVYEQYF.